Shown below are 10 T cell receptor beta chains from a single sample sequenced in a study of beta chain features in type 1 diabetes. The isolated RNA, all of it, was reverse transcribed, so expressed TCRB transcripts were what got sequenced. Data came from immunoSEQ multiplex PCR; TCRdb stores just in-frame clones and leaves some out. The table shows 970,000 or so clones, with 15% to 20% occurring only once. The sequenced sample consisted of naive CD4+ T cells from blood. The origin of the receptors is a woman aged 18-29 years in good health.

This clone showed up just a few times. The chain carries TRBV6-6 and TRBJ1-3; no clear D gene. This CDR3 region has 14 residues. Germline loops: CDR1 MNHNY, CDR2 SVGAGI (reference sequence). The V end was cut by 2 bases, the J end by 0 bases, with 5 bases between. CDR3 in amino acids: CASSYPGSGNTIYF. CDR3 DNA: TGTGCCAGCAGTTACCCAGGCTCTGGAAACACCATATATTTT.

This clone was counted only a few times. The chain joins TRBV7-2 to TRBJ2-6, with D maybe TRBD1 (6 bases). This CDR3 contains 16 residues. The V gene's germline CDR1 is SGHTA and CDR2 FQGNSA. Trimming pared 7 bases from V and 2 bases from J, leaving 15 bases between. CDR3 nucleotides: TGTGCCAGCATCAAAGGGACATCAGCTGGGGCCAACGTCCTGACTTTC. Its translation: CASIKGTSAGANVLTF.

The V gene is TRBV6-5, the J gene TRBJ1-2; D unclear. The CDR3 has 15 residues. V was clipped by 2 bases and J by 1 base, with 11 bases between them. Germline V lookup: CDR1 MNHEY, CDR2 SVGAGI. CDR3 residues: CASSYDGGLNYGYTF. CDR3 coding DNA: TGTGCCAGCAGTTACGATGGTGGGCTTAACTATGGCTACACCTTC.

This clone came up a few times. The V call is TRBV11-2, the J call TRBJ2-7; D is possibly TRBD1 or TRBD2 (5 bases each). The CDR3 spans 14 residues. CDR1 SGHAT and CDR2 FQNNGV come from the germline V gene. Between the trimmed V and J ends, which lost 3 bases and 2 bases, there was a span of 11 bases. The CDR3: CASSFSLGPYEQYF. CDR3 sequence (DNA): TGTGCCAGCAGCTTTTCTCTGGGACCCTACGAGCAGTACTTC.

V and J are TRBV7-2 and TRBJ2-5; TRBD1 might be the D (6 bases). The CDR3 extends over 14 amino acids. Germline lookup yields CDR1 SGHTA and CDR2 FQGNSA. Trimming shortened V by 6 bases and J by 8 bases, and 19 bases separated the two germline ends. CDR3 in amino acids: CASRPTGSSRTQYF. The CDR3 bases are TGTGCCAGCAGACCTACAGGGTCCTCGAGAACCCAGTACTTC.

In its sample, this clone was seen a few times. The V gene is TRBV4-2, the J gene TRBJ1-2; D gene ambiguous. The V end lost 0 bases, the J end lost 2 bases, and 10 bases lay between the germline ends. Per the germline V gene, CDR1 is LGHNA and CDR2 is YNFKEQ. The CDR3 contains 15 residues. The CDR3 DNA reads TGTGCCAGCAGCCAAGAGCCATTCGTCAACTATGGCTACACCTTC. Amino acid sequence: CASSQEPFVNYGYTF.

This chain joins TRBV5-8 and TRBJ2-1, with 9 bases aligning to TRBD1. This CDR3 has 16 residues. CDR1 is SGHTS and CDR2 is YDEGEE in the germline V gene. V lost 0 bases, J lost 2 bases, and 3 bases stayed unmatched. The CDR3 protein is CASSLVTGGTYNEQFF. As DNA, the CDR3 is TGTGCCAGCAGCTTGGTTACAGGGGGCACCTACAATGAGCAGTTCTTC.

The chain combines TRBV28 with TRBJ2-4; D gene unclear. With 3 bases removed from V and 7 bases from J, the gap between germline ends came to 10 bases. Germline V gene data show CDR1 as MDHEN and CDR2 as SYDVKM. This CDR3 comprises 13 residues. CDR3 DNA: TGTGCCAGCAGTTTCCGGGTCCGGAACATTCAGTACTTC. Translated, it gives CASSFRVRNIQYF.

A few counts support this clone. CDR3 sequence (DNA): TGTGCCAGCAGTTGGTCAGGGGGGAACACTGAAGCTTTCTTT. Translation gives CASSWSGGNTEAFF. The rearrangement uses TRBV28 and TRBJ1-1, with TRBD1 matching over 7 bases. The germline V gene encodes CDR1 MDHEN and CDR2 SYDVKM. V lost 4 bases and J lost 1; bases outside the gene matches: 3. This CDR3 region has 14 residues.

This clone was detected a few times. V and J are TRBV7-9 and TRBJ2-3; no clear D. The V and J ends lost 1 base and 0 bases respectively, with 11 bases between them. The CDR3 extends over 16 amino acids. Germline V lookup: CDR1 SEHNR, CDR2 FQNEAQ (reference sequence). CDR3 loop: CASSLVGVSSTDTQYF. In DNA form, the CDR3 reads TGTGCCAGCAGCTTAGTGGGCGTTTCTAGCACAGATACGCAGTATTTT. Full variable domain (remainder filled in from reference TRBV7-9 and TRBJ2-3): DTGVSQNPRHKITKRGQNVTFRCDPISEHNRLYWYRQTLGQGPEFLTYFQNEAQLEKSRLLSDRFSAERPKGSFSTLEIQRTEQGDSAMYLCASSLVGVSSTDTQYFGPGTRLTVL.